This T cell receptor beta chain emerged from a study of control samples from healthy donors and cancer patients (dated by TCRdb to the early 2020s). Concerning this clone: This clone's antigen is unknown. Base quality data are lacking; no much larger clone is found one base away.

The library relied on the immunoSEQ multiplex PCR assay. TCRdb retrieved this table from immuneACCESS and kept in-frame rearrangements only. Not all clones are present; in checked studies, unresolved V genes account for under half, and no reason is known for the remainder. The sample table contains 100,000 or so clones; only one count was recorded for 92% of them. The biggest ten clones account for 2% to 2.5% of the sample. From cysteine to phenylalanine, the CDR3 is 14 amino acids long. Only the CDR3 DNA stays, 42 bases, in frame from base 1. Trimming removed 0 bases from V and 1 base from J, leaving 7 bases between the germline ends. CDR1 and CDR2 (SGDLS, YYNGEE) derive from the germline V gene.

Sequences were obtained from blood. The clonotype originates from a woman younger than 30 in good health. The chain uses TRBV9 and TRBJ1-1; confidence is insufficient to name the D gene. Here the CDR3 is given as CASSVGPQNTEAFF. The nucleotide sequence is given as TGTGCCAGCAGCGTAGGTCCACAGAACACTGAAGCTTTCTTT.